This record concerns one TCR beta chain sequence. Using immunoSEQ multiplex PCR, the repertoire was profiled, and TCRdb retains in-frame clones only, with some absent. The repertoire consists of 25,000 to 40,000 clones, with 75% to 85% occurring once and the leading ten covering 25% to 40%. Germline lookup yields CDR1 SGHNT and CDR2 YENEEA. This CDR3 is 15 amino acids long. V lost 5 bases to trimming and J lost 8 bases, with 19 bases between them. The entry originates in a study of PD-1 blockade in classical Hodgkin lymphoma. Every single patient, without exception, relapsed after autologous stem cell transplantation, and brentuximab vedotin exposure varied.

Sequences were derived from peripheral blood mononuclear cells (PBMCs), sampled at baseline. The chain couples TRBV11-3 to TRBJ2-1; D possibly corresponds to TRBD2 (5 bases). The sequence derives from a human donor with classical Hodgkin lymphoma. The CDR3 coding sequence is TGTGCCAGCAGCCCCGGCGGGCTAGCAACATATGAGCAGTTCTTC. Translation gives CASSPGGLATYEQFF.